This entry describes one T cell receptor beta chain. What it binds is unknown. The data stem from a study of vaccination effects on CD4 cells after COVID-19. Data came from immunoSEQ multiplex PCR; TCRdb stores just in-frame clones and leaves some out. The sample lists around 25,000 clones, around 73% occurring once. On roughly day 10 of culture, CD4+ T cells were separated out. On days 3 and 7, fresh IL-2 medium replaced half the medium. Source: CD4+ T cells from PBMCs cultured without peptide, taken before COVID-19 vaccination. The origin of this receptor is a human donor who received a COVID-19 vaccine.

This chain's CDR3 is CATSREPEGYEQYF. For the CDR3, the DNA is TGTGCCACCAGCAGAGAGCCAGAGGGTTACGAGCAGTACTTC. The chain employs TRBV15 and TRBJ2-7; D may be TRBD2 (5 bases). The V end lost 0 bases, the J end lost 4 bases, and 10 bases lay between the germline ends. Germline V gene lookup returns CDR1 LNHNV and CDR2 YYDKDF (reference sequence). The CDR3 consists of 14 residues.